This T cell receptor beta chain was identified during a study of beta chain features in type 1 diabetes. A remark on this clone: Its antigen is undetermined.

Of the isolated RNA, all was reverse transcribed, and so the sequenced material was expressed TCRB transcripts. The data were produced by immunoSEQ multiplex PCR, yet TCRdb's version contains in-frame clones alone and is incomplete. The table includes around 690,000 clones, 9.5% to 15% detected once. Broader study findings: Type 1 diabetes patients had TCRB CDR3s that were shorter (moderately but significantly so) in all four CD4+ subsets.

CDR1 and CDR2 from the germline V gene are SGHDN and FVKESK. With 1 base removed from V and 7 bases from J, the gap between germline ends came to 13 bases. The CDR3 length is 15 residues. V usage is TRBV14 and J usage is TRBJ1-4, with D possibly being TRBD1 (6 bases). The sample taken for sequencing was naive CD4+ T cells from blood. The TCR originated in a man aged 30 to 39 with type 1 diabetes. The CDR3 spells CASSQAGHKSEKLFF. CDR3 nucleotides: TGTGCCAGCAGCCAAGCGGGACATAAATCTGAAAAACTGTTTTTT.